The clone carrying this T cell receptor (beta chain) was picked up many times. This sample was included in a study of T-cell reconstitution after alpha-beta-depleted transplantation in children. This CDR3 spans 15 amino acids. Trimming took 5 bases from V and 5 from J; bases not matched to a gene: 9. Germline CDR1 SQVTM, CDR2 ANQGSEA. Unique molecular identifiers were incorporated during preparation of the TCRbeta library. MiXCR was run by TCRdb on the PCR reads, yielding one entry per CDR3 protein. The table records about 200,000 distinct CDR3 sequences, about 14% of them present only once. The TCR originated in a human donor who donated a stem cell graft to a child with acute lymphoblastic leukemia. This chain uses TRBV29-1 with TRBJ2-3, with 11 bases that match TRBD2. Sample: PBMCs from the stem cell graft donor, taken from the stem cell graft. CDR3 coding DNA: TGCAGCGTTACTAGCGGGAGTAGCCCAGGAGATACGCAGTATTTT. Amino acids: CSVTSGSSPGDTQYF.